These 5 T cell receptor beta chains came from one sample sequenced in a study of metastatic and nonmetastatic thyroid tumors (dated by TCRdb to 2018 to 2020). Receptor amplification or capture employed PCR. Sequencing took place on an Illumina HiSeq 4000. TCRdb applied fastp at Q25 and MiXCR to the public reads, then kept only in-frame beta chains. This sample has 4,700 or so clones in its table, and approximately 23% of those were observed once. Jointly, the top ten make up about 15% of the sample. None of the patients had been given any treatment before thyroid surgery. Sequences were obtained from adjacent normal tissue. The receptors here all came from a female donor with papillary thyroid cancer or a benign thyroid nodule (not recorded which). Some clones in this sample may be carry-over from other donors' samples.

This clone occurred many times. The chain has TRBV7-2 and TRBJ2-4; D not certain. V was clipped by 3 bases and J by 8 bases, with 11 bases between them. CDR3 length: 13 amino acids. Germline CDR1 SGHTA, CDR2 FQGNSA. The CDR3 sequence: CASSLTQGDIQYF. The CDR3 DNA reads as TGTGCCAGCAGCTTGACTCAAGGAGACATTCAGTACTTC.

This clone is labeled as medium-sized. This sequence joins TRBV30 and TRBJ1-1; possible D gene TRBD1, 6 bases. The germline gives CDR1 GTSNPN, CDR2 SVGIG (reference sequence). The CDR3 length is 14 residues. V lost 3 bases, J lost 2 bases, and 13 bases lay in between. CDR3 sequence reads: CAWRRQDGNTEAFF. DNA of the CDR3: TGTGCCTGGAGGCGACAGGACGGAAACACTGAAGCTTTCTTT.

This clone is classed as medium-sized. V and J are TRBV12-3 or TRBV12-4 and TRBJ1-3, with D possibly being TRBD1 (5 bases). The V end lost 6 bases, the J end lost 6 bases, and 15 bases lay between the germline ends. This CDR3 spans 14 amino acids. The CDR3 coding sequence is TGTGCCAGCAGCCCCCGCAGGGTGGAAAACACCATATATTTT. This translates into CASSPRRVENTIYF.

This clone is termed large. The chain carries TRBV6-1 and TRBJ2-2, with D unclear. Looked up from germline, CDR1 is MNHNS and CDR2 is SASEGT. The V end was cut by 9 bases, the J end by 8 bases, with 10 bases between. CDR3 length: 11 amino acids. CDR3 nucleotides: TGTGCCAGTGGGTCTTGGGGGGAGCTGTTTTTT. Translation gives CASGSWGELFF.

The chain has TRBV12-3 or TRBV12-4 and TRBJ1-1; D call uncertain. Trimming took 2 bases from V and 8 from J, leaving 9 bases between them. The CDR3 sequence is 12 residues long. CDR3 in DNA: TGTGCCAGCAGTTTACGGCAGGACGAAGCTTTCTTT. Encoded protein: CASSLRQDEAFF.